Included here is one T cell receptor (beta chain) sequence, with context. There is no known antigen for this receptor. No qualities accompany the bases; no much larger clone lies one base away. These data come from a study of shared clonotypes between healthy human individuals (dated by TCRdb to about 2020). Looking at the study overall: A couple of women and three men aged 18 to 49 years were included in the cohort. Per donor, three plates each were used for CD4 naive and CD4 memory, two for CD8 naive, and one for CD8 memory. To estimate repertoire size and how much clonotype sharing occurs between individuals, the study deeply sequenced the blood TCR repertoires of five healthy adults. To increase sequencing depth and limit assay-specific biases, TCR repertoire library preparation and sequencing were carried out by different laboratories using diverse techniques. Each donor's leukapheresis produced roughly between roughly 0.85 and 10 billion PBMCs. What the study reported, not specific to this receptor: Even with the large sequencing depth, rarefaction of the sorted-subset datasets indicated that sequencing was incomplete. Naive subsets generally had larger estimated clonotype richness than memory subsets. Pairwise subsampling indicated that sequencing depth was expected to affect the degree of clonotype sharing among donors. Higher generation probabilities were observed for clonotypes shared by all four sorted-subset donors than for non-shared clonotypes. The small number of donors limited the genetic and exposure-history diversity represented. When a few donors were compared, the shared fraction of clonotypes was around 4.6% for naive CD4, 3.5% for naive CD8, 2.3% for memory CD4, and 0.3% to 0.5% for memory CD8. Sampling was restricted to blood, and TCR repertoires in tissue are likely to differ from TCR repertoires in blood.

TCR CDR3 regions were amplified from genomic DNA by multiplex PCR using the deep immunoSEQ assay. Extracted genomic DNA from each cell subset was distributed evenly across all wells of several immunoSEQ 96-well plates, and each plate was treated as a replicate. For sorted subsets, roughly 200 ng genomic DNA, equal to some 30,000 T cell genomes, was loaded into each replicate PCR. The purified libraries were quantified using a Qubit 3.0 fluorometer, sized with a Bioanalyzer 2100, and then quantified again using the KAPA Library Quantification kit. A separate single-read 150-cycle Illumina NextSeq 550 flow cell was used to sequence each immunoSEQ 96-well plate. As for the authors' bioinformatics: Because the immunoSEQ output held only junctional sequences and lacked quality scores, the filtering could not match the filtering applied to full-length reads. To assign V/J genes and CDR3, sequences were annotated against IMGT germline references using PyIR, a Python wrapper for IgBLAST v1.9. Any read was removed if the V/J assignment was weak (E-value above 1e-6), the CDR3 was missing, or the read contained stop codons, out-of-frame junctions, or ambiguous translated residues. A V3J clonotype was defined by an identical inferred V gene, J gene, and CDR3 amino acid sequence. To compute the percentage overlap between repertoires, the number of shared unique clonotypes was divided by the size of the smaller repertoire. RTK rarefaction, the Chao1 estimator, and Recon v2.1 estimates of unobserved clonotypes were used to assess repertoire richness. Generation probabilities were computed with OLGA for all TCRbeta clonotypes obtained by the gDNA method from four donors. TCRdb's version of the immuneACCESS table is confined to in-frame rearrangements and falls short of the full clone set. An unresolved V gene accounts for under half of the shortfall where checked; the remainder is of unknown origin. Clone size and the V and J calls come from that table; the DNA yielded D and trimming. The table for this sample lists roughly 600,000 clones; roughly 98% of them were counted only once. The ten largest clonotypes hold 0.25% to 0.35% of the sample.

For the CD8 naive samples, CD45RO-negative cells were positively selected for CCR7, yielding a CD45RA+CCR7+ population from which TemRA cells were excluded. The donors were healthy, HIV-negative adults with no recently reported acute infections or vaccinations. Only Caucasian adults living in Nashville, Tennessee, USA were represented among the donors. Blood was obtained by leukapheresis, after which PBMCs were separated by Ficoll-Histopaque density gradient centrifugation and cryopreserved in liquid nitrogen vapor phase. Analytical flow cytometry was used to check the purity and quantity of every magnetically sorted T cell population. Genomic DNA was isolated from every sorted fraction and measured by UV absorbance on a Nanodrop 2000c. The CDR3 contains 15 residues, cysteine and phenylalanine counted. The read is trimmed to its CDR3 DNA, 45 bases read in frame from base 1. Relative to germline, V is 3 bases shorter and J is 1 base shorter, with 12 bases between their ends. Based on the germline V gene (reference sequence), the CDR1 and CDR2 sequences are SEHNR and FQNEAQ.

The chain links TRBV7-9 with TRBJ1-1, with no reliable assignment of the D segment. The clonotype was recovered from a man aged 30-40 years in good health. Sequencing was performed on naive CD8+ T cells sorted from blood. The meaning of the sample's cell subset or site label: CD45RA+CCR7+. In nucleotides, the sequence is TGTGCCAGCAGCTTTTCTCTCGGCGGGAACACTGAAGCTTTCTTT. The translation is CASSFSLGGNTEAFF.